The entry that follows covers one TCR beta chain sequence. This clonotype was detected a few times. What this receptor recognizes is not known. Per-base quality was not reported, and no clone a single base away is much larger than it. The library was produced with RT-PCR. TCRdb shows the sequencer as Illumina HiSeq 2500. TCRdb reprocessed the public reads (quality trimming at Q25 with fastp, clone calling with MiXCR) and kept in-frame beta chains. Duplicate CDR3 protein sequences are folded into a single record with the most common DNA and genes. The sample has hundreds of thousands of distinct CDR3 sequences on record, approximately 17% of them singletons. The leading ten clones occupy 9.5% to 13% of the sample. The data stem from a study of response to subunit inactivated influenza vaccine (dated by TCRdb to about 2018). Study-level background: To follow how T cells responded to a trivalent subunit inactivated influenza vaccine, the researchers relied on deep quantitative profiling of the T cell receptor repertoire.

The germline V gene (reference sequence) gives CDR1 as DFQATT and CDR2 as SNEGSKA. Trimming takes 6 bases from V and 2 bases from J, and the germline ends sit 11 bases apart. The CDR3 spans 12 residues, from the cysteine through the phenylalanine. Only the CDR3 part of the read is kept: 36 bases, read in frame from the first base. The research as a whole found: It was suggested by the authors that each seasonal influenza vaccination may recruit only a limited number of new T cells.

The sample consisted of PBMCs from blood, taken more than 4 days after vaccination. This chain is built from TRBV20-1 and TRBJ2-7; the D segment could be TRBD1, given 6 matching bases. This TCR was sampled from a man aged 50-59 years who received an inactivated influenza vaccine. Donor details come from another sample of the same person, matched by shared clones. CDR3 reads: CSARDNTYEQYF. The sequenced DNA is TGCAGTGCCAGGGACAATACCTACGAGCAGTACTTC.